The T cell receptor (beta chain) under discussion was sequenced for a study of cytomegalovirus exposure and HLA in healthy donors. Study information: Clustering assigned roughly 81% of the roughly 380 genotyped donors to the Caucasian-associated ancestry cluster.

Broader study findings: Some V segments could not be told apart, so they were left out, TRBV6-2 and TRBV6-3 among them. There were several of the most significant clusters that appeared linked to common viral pathogens in a later analysis.

The PCR used 60 Vbeta and 13 Jbeta primers. Repertoires were generated with immunoSEQ multiplex PCR, while TCRdb's copy carries only in-frame clones and drops some. This table holds fewer than 30,000 clones, roughly 66% found once. This CDR3 has 13 amino acids. V was pared by 1 base and J by 7 bases, with 11 bases between. Germline V lookup: CDR1 SGHDT, CDR2 YYEEEE. Points on this clone: What it binds is unknown.

The donors gave bone marrow, and they were healthy. The sequenced sample consisted of PBMCs. J is TRBJ2-5 and V is TRBV5-6; the D gene is possibly TRBD1 (5 bases). This TCR came from a male donor in good health and CMV-seropositive. The CDR3 here is CASSLPSRVTQYF. The CDR3 nucleotides are TGTGCCAGCAGCTTGCCGTCCAGGGTGACCCAGTACTTC.